The sequence of this T cell receptor (beta chain) was determined in a study of cytomegalovirus exposure and HLA in healthy donors. The method was immunoSEQ multiplex PCR; TCRdb's version includes in-frame clones alone and lacks a portion of them. The sample lists about 250,000 clones, about 90% occurring once. Between the trimmed V and J ends, which lost 0 bases and 1 base, there was a span of 14 bases. Per the germline V gene, CDR1 is SGHRS and CDR2 is YFSETQ. The CDR3 contains 16 residues. The receptor was derived from a man aged 18 to 30 in good health and CMV-seropositive. The specimen sequenced was PBMCs. The chain links TRBV5-1 to TRBJ2-7; TRBD2 might be the D (6 bases). DNA for the CDR3: TGCGCCAGCAGCTTGGATCGGGGGATATCATCCTACGAGCAGTACTTC. It is translated as CASSLDRGISSYEQYF.